The clone carrying this T cell receptor beta chain was detected a few times. The antigen remains unidentified. This sample stems from a study of PD-1 blockade in classical Hodgkin lymphoma. Across the study: Patients were treated with nivolumab at 3 mg/kg, and this was given intravenously every 2 weeks. Whole-study results and caveats: TCR diversity in CD4+, not CD8+, cells rose significantly by C4D1. Lower baseline TCR diversity was reported for newly diagnosed patients than for healthy donors.

The assay was immunoSEQ multiplex PCR, and TCRdb's table has in-frame clones only and misses some. The sample lists about 30,000 clones; approximately 78% were seen once. Time point: cycle 4 day 1 (C4D1), after five to seven weeks of nivolumab. Relapse after autologous stem cell transplantation occurred in every patient, and brentuximab vedotin exposure varied. Magnetic negative selection was used to purify CD4+ T cells from PBMCs that had been thawed. The best responses consisted of complete response, partial response or progressive disease. V was pared by 0 bases and J by 3 bases, with 16 bases between. The CDR3 length is 16 residues. Per germline, CDR1 SGHDT and CDR2 YYEEEE.

The gene calls are TRBV5-6 and TRBJ2-7; D is tentatively TRBD1 or TRBD2 (5 bases each). The receptor's source is a human donor with classical Hodgkin lymphoma. The specimen comprised CD4+ T cells from blood, sampled before the fourth cycle of nivolumab. The CDR3 DNA is TGTGCCAGCAGCTTGGTAGCGACAGTGGGCTTCTACGAGCAGTACTTC. Protein: CASSLVATVGFYEQYF.